The present entry profiles one T cell receptor (beta chain) with its context. Its antigen remains unknown. These data originate in a study of T cell responses to AZD1222 COVID-19 vaccine. General study points: Donors were chiefly white British, with a greater number of females, and clonal diversity was perhaps underestimated. Close to half of all spike-specific TCRs reportedly target regions of the variants that are unmutated.

CDR1 is LNHNV, CDR2 YYDKDF, per germline (reference sequence). V dropped 3 bases and J dropped 5; count of bases not matched to a gene: 14. This CDR3 is built from 17 residues. Data came from immunoSEQ multiplex PCR; TCRdb stores just in-frame clones and leaves some out. The top ten hold 9% to 12% of the sample, which has around 88,000 clones, just over 85% seen once. The chain has TRBV15 and TRBJ2-7; 9 positions agree with TRBD1. The sequencing used peripheral blood, collected on day 0 of MenACWY control vaccination. This clonotype was obtained from an adult in good health. The CDR3 loop is CATSSPPGGQGHHEQYF. CDR3 bases: TGTGCCACCAGCAGTCCCCCGGGGGGACAGGGTCACCACGAGCAGTACTTC.